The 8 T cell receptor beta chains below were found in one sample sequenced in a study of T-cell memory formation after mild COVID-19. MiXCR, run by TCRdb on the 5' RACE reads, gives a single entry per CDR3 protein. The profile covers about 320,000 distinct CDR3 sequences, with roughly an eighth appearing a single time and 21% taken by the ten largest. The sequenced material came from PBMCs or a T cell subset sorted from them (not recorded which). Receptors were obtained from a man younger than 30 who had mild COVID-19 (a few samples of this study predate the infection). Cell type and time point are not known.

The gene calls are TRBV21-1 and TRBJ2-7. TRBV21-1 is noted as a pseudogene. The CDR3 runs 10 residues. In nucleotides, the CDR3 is TGTGCCAGCATCAGGGATCAGCAGTACGTC. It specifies CASIRDQQYV.

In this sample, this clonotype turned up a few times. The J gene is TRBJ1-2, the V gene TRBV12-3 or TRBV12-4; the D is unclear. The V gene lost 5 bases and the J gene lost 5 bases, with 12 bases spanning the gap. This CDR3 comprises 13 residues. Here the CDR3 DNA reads TGTGCCAGCAGTAGGGCCAGCTTGTATGGCTACACCTTC. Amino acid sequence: CASSRASLYGYTF.

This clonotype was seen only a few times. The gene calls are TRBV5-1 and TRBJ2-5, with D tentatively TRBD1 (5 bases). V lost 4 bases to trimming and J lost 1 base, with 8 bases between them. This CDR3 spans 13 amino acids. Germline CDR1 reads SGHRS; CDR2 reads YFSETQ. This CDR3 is CASSGQGQETQYF. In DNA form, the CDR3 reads TGCGCCAGCAGCGGGCAGGGCCAAGAGACCCAGTACTTC.

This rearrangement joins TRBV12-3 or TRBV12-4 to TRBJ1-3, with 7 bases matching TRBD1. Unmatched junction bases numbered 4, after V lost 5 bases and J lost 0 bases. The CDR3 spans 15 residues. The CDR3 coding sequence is TGTGCCAGCAGTATCCAGGGGGTCTCTGGAAACACCATATATTTT. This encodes CASSIQGVSGNTIYF.

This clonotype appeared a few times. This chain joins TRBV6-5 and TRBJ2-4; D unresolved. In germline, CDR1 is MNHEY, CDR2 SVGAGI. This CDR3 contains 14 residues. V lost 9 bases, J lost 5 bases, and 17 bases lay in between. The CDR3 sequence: CASAVGPTQNIQYF. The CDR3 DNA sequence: TGTGCCAGTGCCGTCGGACCGACGCAAAACATTCAGTACTTC.

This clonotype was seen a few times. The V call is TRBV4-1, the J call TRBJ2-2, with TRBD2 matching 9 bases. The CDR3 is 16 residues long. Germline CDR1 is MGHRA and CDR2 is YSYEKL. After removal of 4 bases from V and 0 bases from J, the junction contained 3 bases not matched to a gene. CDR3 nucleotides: TGCGCCAGCAGCCTTAGCGGGGGCCCGAACACCGGGGAGCTGTTTTTT. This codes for CASSLSGGPNTGELFF.

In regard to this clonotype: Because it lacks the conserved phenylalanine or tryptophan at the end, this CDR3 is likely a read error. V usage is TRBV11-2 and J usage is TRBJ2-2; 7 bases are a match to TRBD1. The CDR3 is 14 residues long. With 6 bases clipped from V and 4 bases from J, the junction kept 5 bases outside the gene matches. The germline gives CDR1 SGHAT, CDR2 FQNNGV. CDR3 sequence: CASRLWTGTGELFS. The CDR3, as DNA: TGTGCCAGCAGGCTATGGACAGGCACCGGGGAGCTGTTTTCT.

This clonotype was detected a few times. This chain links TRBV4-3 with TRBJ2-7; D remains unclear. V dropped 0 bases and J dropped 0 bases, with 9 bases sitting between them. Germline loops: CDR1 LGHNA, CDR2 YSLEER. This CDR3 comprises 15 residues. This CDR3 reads CASSQEPVISYEQYF. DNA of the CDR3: TGCGCCAGCAGCCAAGAACCCGTAATCTCCTACGAGCAGTACTTC.